These 16 T cell receptor beta chains came from one sample sequenced in a study of T cells after yellow fever vaccination. From the 5' RACE reads, TCRdb called clonotypes with MiXCR, one entry per CDR3 protein. This sample has hundreds of thousands of distinct CDR3 sequences, with approximately 3.8% found just once. Sample: PBMCs, taken on the day of the yellow fever booster vaccination. The receptors come from a man aged 18-30 years who received the YFV17D yellow fever vaccine.

This clonotype turned up a few times. The V gene is TRBV20-1, the J gene TRBJ2-7; D perhaps matches TRBD2 (6 bases). This CDR3 region has 13 residues. Germline CDR1 is DFQATT and CDR2 is SNEGSKA (reference sequence). V dropped 0 bases and J dropped 2 bases, with 8 bases sitting between them. The CDR3 region has the DNA TGCAGTGCTAGAGATGCGGGGACCTACGAGCAGTACTTC. Protein sequence: CSARDAGTYEQYF.

Many counts were recorded for this clonotype. The chain couples TRBV20-1 to TRBJ1-2; no reliable D call. CDR1 is DFQATT, CDR2 SNEGSKA, per germline (reference sequence). This CDR3 contains 13 residues. The V end lost 3 bases, the J end lost 5 bases, and 13 bases lay between the germline ends. The CDR3 sequence: CSASVGGSYGYTF. In DNA form, the CDR3 reads TGCAGTGCTAGTGTGGGTGGAAGTTATGGCTACACCTTC.

The chain combines TRBV7-2 with TRBJ1-2, with D possibly matching TRBD1 (5 bases). Trimming stripped 5 bases from V and 5 bases from J, with 21 bases between. Looked up from germline, CDR1 is SGHTA and CDR2 is FQGNSA. This CDR3 has 16 residues. CDR3 in amino acids: CASSDRARGEIYGYTF. CDR3 DNA: TGTGCCAGCAGCGACCGGGCGAGAGGGGAGATATATGGCTACACCTTC.

This clonotype has just a few counts. V and J are TRBV6-5 and TRBJ2-1, with 7 bases lining up with TRBD1. Germline V gene data show CDR1 as MNHEY and CDR2 as SVGAGI. The CDR3 loop spans 16 amino acids. J was trimmed by 6 bases and V by 2 bases; bases with no gene match: 10. CDR3 sequence reads: CASSYAWTGPLNEQFF. The CDR3 DNA reads as TGTGCCAGCAGTTACGCCTGGACAGGTCCCCTCAATGAGCAGTTCTTC.

CDR3 region: CASTHTTAGGELFF. The CDR3 nucleotides read TGTGCCAGCACCCATACAACTGCCGGCGGGGAGCTGTTTTTT. The chain combines TRBV25-1 with TRBJ2-2, with no clear D. Between the trimmed V and J ends, which lost 7 bases and 7 bases, there was a span of 16 bases. The germline gives CDR1 MGHDK, CDR2 SYGVNS. This CDR3 has 14 residues.

This clonotype appeared many times. The chain couples TRBV11-2 to TRBJ2-5, with TRBD1 identical over 12 bases. In germline, CDR1 is SGHAT, CDR2 FQNNGV. This CDR3 contains 17 residues. The ends lost 0 bases at V and 4 bases at J; junction bases unmatched: 6. The CDR3, as DNA: TGTGCCAGCAGCTTAGATCGGGACAGGGGGCGCGCAGAGACCCAGTACTTC. Its protein product is CASSLDRDRGRAETQYF.

In its sample, this clonotype was seen a few times. The chain recombines TRBV9 with TRBJ1-4; maybe TRBD1 (5 bases). The CDR3 consists of 15 residues. CDR1 and CDR2 from the germline V gene are SGDLS and YYNGEE. V lost 4 bases and J lost 5, with 15 bases in between. For the CDR3, the DNA is TGTGCCAGCAGCAACCAGGGACTGAACAATGAAAAACTGTTTTTT. Its protein is CASSNQGLNNEKLFF.

The chain carries TRBV5-4 and TRBJ2-7, with 9 bases matching TRBD1. In germline, CDR1 is SGHNT, CDR2 YYREEE (reference sequence). The CDR3 length is 15 residues. V was clipped by 5 bases and J by 0 bases; unmatched bases: 6. The CDR3 reads CASRADRGASYEQYF. The CDR3 bases are TGTGCCAGCAGGGCGGACAGGGGCGCCTCCTACGAGCAGTACTTC. Full variable domain (missing parts from reference TRBV5-4 and TRBJ2-7): ETGVTQSPTHLIKTRGQQVTLRCSSQSGHNTVSWYQQALGQGPQFIFQYYREEENGRGNFPPRFSGLQFPNYSSELNVNALELDDSALYLCASRADRGASYEQYFGPGTRLTVT.

This clonotype was detected ten times or more. The DNA for the CDR3 is TGTGCCAGCAGTTACTTACGCGGACTAGCGGGGGGGGCAGATACGCAGTATTTT. This translates into CASSYLRGLAGGADTQYF. This chain connects TRBV6-6 to TRBJ2-3, with 15 bases that match TRBD2. This CDR3 has 18 amino acids. Losses at the gene ends were 1 base for V and 4 bases for J; bases not matched to a gene: 6. Germline CDR1 MNHNY, CDR2 SVGAGI (reference sequence).

In this sample, this clonotype turned up many times. The rearrangement joins TRBV6-5 to TRBJ1-1; TRBD1 aligns across 7 bases. J lost 3 bases, V lost 0 bases, and 7 bases had no gene match. Germline CDR1 is MNHEY and CDR2 is SVGAGI. There are 16 residues in the CDR3. The CDR3 sequence: CASSYSMRGRDTEAFF. The DNA of the CDR3 is TGTGCCAGCAGTTACTCGATGAGGGGGCGTGACACTGAAGCTTTCTTT.

This clonotype occurred many times. The chain couples TRBV12-3 or TRBV12-4 to TRBJ1-5; possibly TRBD1 for D (5 bases). The length of the CDR3 is 16 residues. V dropped 3 bases and J dropped 2 bases, with 14 bases sitting between them. The CDR3 DNA is TGTGCCAGCAGTTTTGGCAGGGAAAGGGGCAATCAGCCCCAGCATTTT. It translates to CASSFGRERGNQPQHF.

This clonotype was seen at least ten times. The V call is TRBV10-1, the J call TRBJ2-1; no definite D call. CDR1 and CDR2 (germline): WNHNN, SYGVQD (reference sequence). The CDR3 is 16 amino acids. The V and J ends lost 3 bases and 0 bases respectively, with 12 bases between them. The DNA for the CDR3 is TGCGCCAGCAGTGAAGGTAGCTTCGGCTCCTACAATGAGCAGTTCTTC. It specifies CASSEGSFGSYNEQFF.

V gene TRBV24-1 combines with J gene TRBJ2-2; D call uncertain. Germline CDR1 and CDR2: KGHDR and SFDVKD. The CDR3 consists of 13 residues. V lost 3 bases, J lost 5 bases, and 6 bases lay in between. CDR3 in amino acids: CATSDRGTGELFF. CDR3 DNA sequence: TGTGCCACCAGTGATCGAGGAACCGGGGAGCTGTTTTTT.

This clonotype was recorded at least ten times. This sequence joins TRBV15 and TRBJ2-3; the D is unclear. V shed 5 bases and J shed 2 bases, with 14 bases lying between them. This CDR3 spans 15 amino acids. The germline V gene encodes CDR1 LNHNV and CDR2 YYDKDF (reference sequence). CDR3 residues: CATSPGRNFTDTQYF. The CDR3 coding sequence is TGTGCCACCAGCCCAGGACGGAATTTCACAGATACGCAGTATTTT. Full variable domain (outside the CDR3, taken from reference TRBV15 and TRBJ2-3): DAMVIQNPRYQVTQFGKPVTLSCSQTLNHNVMYWYQQKSSQAPKLLFHYYDKDFNNEADTPDNFQSRRPNTSFCFLDIRSPGLGDTAMYLCATSPGRNFTDTQYFGPGTRLTVL.

This clonotype came up many times. V gene TRBV15 combines with J gene TRBJ2-3; D unclear. V lost 1 base and J lost 4, with 15 bases in between. Germline values: CDR1 LNHNV, CDR2 YYDKDF (reference sequence). This CDR3 spans 16 amino acids. The CDR3 DNA sequence: TGTGCCACCAGCAGAGCTTGGGCCGCCTCGCCAGATACGCAGTATTTT. Protein: CATSRAWAASPDTQYF.

This clonotype was recorded a few times. The chain joins TRBV12-3 or TRBV12-4 to TRBJ1-2; 9 bases are shared with TRBD1. The CDR3 contains 15 residues. V dropped 6 bases and J dropped 6; count of bases not matched to a gene: 11. This CDR3 is CASRHPGQGDHGYTF. CDR3 nucleotides: TGTGCCAGCAGACATCCGGGACAGGGAGACCATGGCTACACCTTC.